This T cell receptor (beta chain) is from a study of OX40 agonist ivuxolimab in advanced cancers. The method was immunoSEQ multiplex PCR; TCRdb's version includes in-frame clones alone and lacks a portion of them. This sample has some 97,000 clones, with around 93% found just once. V lost 0 bases to trimming and J lost 4 bases, with 10 bases between them. Germline V gene lookup returns CDR1 SGDLS and CDR2 YYNGEE. The CDR3 has 14 amino acids. This chain uses TRBV9 with TRBJ1-2; D is unclear. The material was CD4+ or CD8+ T cells sorted from blood, obtained in a trial of the OX40 agonist ivuxolimab. The TCR comes from an adult with an advanced solid tumor such as melanoma, head and neck, liver or kidney cancer. CDR3 sequence: CASSVDGTTYGYTF. The CDR3 DNA follows: TGTGCCAGCAGCGTAGACGGCACAACCTATGGCTACACCTTC.